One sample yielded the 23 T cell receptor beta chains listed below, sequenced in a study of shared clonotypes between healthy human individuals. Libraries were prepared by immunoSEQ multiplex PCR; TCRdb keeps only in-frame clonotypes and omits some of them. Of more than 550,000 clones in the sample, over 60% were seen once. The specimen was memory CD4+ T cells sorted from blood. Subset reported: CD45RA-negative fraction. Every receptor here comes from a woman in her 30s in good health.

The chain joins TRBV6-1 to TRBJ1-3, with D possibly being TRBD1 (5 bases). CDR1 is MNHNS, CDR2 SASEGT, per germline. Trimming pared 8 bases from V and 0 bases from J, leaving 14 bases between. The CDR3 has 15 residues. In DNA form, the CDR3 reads TGTGCCAGCGGGGCCCTCCTGAGCTCTGGAAACACCATATATTTT. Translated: CASGALLSSGNTIYF.

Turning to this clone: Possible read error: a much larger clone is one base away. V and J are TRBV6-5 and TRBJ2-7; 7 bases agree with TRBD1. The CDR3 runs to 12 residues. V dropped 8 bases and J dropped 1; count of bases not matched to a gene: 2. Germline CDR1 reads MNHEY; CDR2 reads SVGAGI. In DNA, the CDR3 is TGTGCCAGCGGGACAGCGTCCTACGAGCAGTACTTC. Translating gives CASGTASYEQYF.

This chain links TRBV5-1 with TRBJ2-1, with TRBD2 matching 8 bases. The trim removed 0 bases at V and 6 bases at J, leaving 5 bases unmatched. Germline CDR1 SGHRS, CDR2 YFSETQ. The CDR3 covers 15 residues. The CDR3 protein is CASSLGPLAGNEQFF. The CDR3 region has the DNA TGCGCCAGCAGCTTGGGTCCTCTAGCGGGCAATGAGCAGTTCTTC.

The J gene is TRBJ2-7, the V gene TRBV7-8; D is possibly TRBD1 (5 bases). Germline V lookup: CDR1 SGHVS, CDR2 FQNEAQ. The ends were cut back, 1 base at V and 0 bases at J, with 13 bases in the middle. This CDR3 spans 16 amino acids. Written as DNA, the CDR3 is TGTGCCAGCAGCTTAGTGGTGTGGACACGCTCCTACGAGCAGTACTTC. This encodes CASSLVVWTRSYEQYF.

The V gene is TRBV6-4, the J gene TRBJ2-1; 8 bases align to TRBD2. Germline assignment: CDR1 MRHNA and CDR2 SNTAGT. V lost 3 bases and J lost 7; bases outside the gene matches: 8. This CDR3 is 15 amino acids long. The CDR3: CASSEASGSVNEQFF. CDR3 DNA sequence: TGTGCCAGCAGTGAGGCGAGCGGGAGTGTTAATGAGCAGTTCTTC.

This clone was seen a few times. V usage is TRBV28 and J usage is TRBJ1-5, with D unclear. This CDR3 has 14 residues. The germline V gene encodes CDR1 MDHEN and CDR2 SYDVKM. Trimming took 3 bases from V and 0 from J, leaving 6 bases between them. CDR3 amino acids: CASSFVSSNQPQHF. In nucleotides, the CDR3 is TGTGCCAGCAGTTTCGTAAGTAGCAATCAGCCCCAGCATTTT. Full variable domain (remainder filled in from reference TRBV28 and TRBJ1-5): DVKVTQSSRYLVKRTGEKVFLECVQDMDHENMFWYRQDPGLGLRLIYFSYDVKMKEKGDIPEGYSVSREKKERFSLILESASTNQTSMYLCASSFVSSNQPQHFGDGTRLSIL.

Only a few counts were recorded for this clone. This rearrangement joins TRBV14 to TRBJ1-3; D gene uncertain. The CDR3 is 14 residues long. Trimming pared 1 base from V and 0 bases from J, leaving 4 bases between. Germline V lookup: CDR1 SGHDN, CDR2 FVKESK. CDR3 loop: CASSQGNSGNTIYF. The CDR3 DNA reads TGTGCCAGCAGCCAAGGGAACTCTGGAAACACCATATATTTT.

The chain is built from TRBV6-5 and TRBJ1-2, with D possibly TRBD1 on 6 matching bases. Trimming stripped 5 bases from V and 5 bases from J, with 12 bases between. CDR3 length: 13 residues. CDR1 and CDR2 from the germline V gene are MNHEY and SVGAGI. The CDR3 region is CASSHGQTYGYTF. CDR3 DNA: TGTGCCAGCAGTCACGGACAGACGTATGGCTACACCTTC.

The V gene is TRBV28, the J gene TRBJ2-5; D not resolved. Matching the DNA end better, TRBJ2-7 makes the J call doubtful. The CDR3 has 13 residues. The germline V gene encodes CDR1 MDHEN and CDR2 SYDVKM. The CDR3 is CASGLEFPYEQYF. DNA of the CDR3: TGTGCCAGCGGTCTAGAATTCCCCTACGAGCAGTACTTC.

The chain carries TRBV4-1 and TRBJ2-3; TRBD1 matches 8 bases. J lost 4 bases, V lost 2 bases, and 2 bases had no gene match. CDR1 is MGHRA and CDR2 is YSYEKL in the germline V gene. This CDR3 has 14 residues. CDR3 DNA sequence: TGCGCCAGCAGCCAACTACAGGGGGCAGATACGCAGTATTTT. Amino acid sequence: CASSQLQGADTQYF.

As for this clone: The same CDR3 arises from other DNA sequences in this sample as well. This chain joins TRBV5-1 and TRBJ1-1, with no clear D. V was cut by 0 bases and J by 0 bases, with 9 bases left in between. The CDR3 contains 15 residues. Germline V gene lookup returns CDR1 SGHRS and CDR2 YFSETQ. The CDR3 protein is CASSLAVGMNTEAFF. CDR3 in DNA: TGCGCCAGCAGCTTGGCCGTGGGGATGAACACTGAAGCTTTCTTT.

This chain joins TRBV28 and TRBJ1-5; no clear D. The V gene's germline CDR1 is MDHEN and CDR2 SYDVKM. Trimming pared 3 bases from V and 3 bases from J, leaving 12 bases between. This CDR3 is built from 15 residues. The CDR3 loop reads CASSFSGGHNQPQHF. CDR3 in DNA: TGTGCCAGCAGTTTTTCAGGAGGTCACAATCAGCCCCAGCATTTT. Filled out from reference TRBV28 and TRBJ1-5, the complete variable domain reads DVKVTQSSRYLVKRTGEKVFLECVQDMDHENMFWYRQDPGLGLRLIYFSYDVKMKEKGDIPEGYSVSREKKERFSLILESASTNQTSMYLCASSFSGGHNQPQHFGDGTRLSIL.

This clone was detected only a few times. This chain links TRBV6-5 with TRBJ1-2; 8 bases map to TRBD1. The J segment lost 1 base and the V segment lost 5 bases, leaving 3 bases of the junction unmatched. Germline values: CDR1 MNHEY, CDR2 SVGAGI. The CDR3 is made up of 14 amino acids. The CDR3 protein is CASSPDRDNYGYTF. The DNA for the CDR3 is TGTGCCAGCAGTCCGGACAGGGATAACTATGGCTACACCTTC.

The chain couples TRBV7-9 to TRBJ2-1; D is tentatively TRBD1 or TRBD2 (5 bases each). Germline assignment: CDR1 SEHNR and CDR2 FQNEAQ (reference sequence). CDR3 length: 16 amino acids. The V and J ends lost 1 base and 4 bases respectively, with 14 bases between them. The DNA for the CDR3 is TGTGCCAGCAGCTTAGATCCGGGACGGAAGTACAATGAGCAGTTCTTC. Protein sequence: CASSLDPGRKYNEQFF.

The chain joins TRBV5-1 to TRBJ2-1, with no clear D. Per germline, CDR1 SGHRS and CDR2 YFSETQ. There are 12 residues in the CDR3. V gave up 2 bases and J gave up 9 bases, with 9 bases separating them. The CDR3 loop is CASSFDWGEQFF. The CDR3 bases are TGCGCCAGCAGCTTTGACTGGGGTGAGCAGTTCTTC.

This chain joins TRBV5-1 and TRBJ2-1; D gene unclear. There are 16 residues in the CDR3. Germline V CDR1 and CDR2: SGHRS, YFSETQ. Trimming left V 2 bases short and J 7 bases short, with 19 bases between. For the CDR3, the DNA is TGCGCCAGCAGCTTTATTTGGGCTAGGACCGAAAATGAGCAGTTCTTC. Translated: CASSFIWARTENEQFF.

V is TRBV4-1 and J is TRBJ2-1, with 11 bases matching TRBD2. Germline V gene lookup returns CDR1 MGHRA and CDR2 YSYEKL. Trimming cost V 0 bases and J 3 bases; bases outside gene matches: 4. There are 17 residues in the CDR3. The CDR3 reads CASSQEMGLADYNEQFF. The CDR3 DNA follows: TGCGCCAGCAGCCAAGAAATGGGACTAGCGGACTACAATGAGCAGTTCTTC.

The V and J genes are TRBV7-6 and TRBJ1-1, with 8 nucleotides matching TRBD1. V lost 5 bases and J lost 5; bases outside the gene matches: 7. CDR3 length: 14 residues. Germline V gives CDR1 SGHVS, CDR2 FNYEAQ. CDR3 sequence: CASSRTGGRTEAFF. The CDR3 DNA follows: TGTGCCAGCAGCAGAACAGGGGGAAGGACTGAAGCTTTCTTT.

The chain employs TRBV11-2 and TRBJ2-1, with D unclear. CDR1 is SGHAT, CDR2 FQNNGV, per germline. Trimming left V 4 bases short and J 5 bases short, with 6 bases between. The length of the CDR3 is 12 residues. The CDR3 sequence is CASSSGHNEQFF. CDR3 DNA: TGTGCCAGCAGCTCCGGTCACAATGAGCAGTTCTTC.

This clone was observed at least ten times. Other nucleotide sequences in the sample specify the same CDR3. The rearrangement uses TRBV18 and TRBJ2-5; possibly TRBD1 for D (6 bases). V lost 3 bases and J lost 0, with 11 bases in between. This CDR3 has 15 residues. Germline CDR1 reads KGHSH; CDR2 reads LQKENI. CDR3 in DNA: TGTGCCAGCTCACCTCGGACAGCGTACCAAGAGACCCAGTACTTC. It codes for CASSPRTAYQETQYF.

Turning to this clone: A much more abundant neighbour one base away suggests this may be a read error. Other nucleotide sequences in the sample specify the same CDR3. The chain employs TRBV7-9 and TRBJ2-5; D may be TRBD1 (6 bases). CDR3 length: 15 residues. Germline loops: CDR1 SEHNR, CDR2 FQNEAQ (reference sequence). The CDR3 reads CASSLEWTEEETQYF. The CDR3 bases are TGTGCCAGCAGCTTAGAGTGGACAGAAGAAGAGACTCAGTACTTC.

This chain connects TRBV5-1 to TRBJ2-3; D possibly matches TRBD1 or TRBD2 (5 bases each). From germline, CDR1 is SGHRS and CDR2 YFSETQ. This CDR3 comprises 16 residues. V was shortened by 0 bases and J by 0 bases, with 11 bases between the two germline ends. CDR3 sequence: CASSLARDPSTDTQYF. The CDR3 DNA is TGCGCCAGCAGCTTGGCTCGGGACCCTAGCACAGATACGCAGTATTTT.

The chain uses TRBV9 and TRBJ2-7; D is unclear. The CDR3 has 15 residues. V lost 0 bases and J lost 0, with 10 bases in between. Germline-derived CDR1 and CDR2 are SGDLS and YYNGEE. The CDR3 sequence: CASSVGLRSSYEQYF. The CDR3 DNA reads TGTGCCAGCAGCGTAGGCCTTAGGAGCTCCTACGAGCAGTACTTC.